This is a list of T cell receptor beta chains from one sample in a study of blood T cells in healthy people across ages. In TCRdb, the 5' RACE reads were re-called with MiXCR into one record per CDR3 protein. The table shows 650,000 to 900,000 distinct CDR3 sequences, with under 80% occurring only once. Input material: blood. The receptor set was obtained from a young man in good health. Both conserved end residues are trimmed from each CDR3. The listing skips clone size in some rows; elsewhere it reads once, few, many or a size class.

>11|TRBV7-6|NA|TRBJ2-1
ASSVAYKNEQF
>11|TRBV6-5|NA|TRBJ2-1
ASSKGGDVEQF
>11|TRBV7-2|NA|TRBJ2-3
ASSTTYEDTQY
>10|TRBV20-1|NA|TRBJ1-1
SADKVNTEAF
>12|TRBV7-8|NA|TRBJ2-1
ASSFRDSNNEQF
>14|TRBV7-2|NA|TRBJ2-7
ASSLVVGLAAYEQY
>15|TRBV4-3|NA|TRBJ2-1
ASSHVLAGGLDNEQF
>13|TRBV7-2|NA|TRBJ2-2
ASSPGQGVSGELF
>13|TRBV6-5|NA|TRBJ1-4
ASSLTTGQREKLF
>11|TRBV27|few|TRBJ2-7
ASRKDRPYEQY
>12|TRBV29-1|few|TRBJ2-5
SVDWRGGEETQY
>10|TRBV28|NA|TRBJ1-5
ASTPLRGPQH
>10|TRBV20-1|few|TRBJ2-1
SARDVWNEQF
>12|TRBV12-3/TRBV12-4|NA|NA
ASSFQGDNDEQY
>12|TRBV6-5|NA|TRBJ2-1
ASSTLGSYNEQF
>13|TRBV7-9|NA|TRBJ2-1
ASSLIGGLRNEQF
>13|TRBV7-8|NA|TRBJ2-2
ASSSGTSGSGELF
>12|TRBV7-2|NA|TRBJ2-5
ASSLGHYQETQY
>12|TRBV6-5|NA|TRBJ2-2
ASSYFTGGGELF
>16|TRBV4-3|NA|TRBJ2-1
PSSQDVGGGYSYNEQF
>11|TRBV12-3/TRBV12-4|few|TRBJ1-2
ASTQGLGYGYT
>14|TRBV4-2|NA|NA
AGSQGGGQGGYEQY
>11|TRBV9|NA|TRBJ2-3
ASSPQSPDTQY
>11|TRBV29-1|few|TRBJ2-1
SERRGAGSEQF
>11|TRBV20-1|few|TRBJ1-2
SAHRGRGYGYT
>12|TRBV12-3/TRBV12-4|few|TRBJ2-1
ASSSAHLYNEQF
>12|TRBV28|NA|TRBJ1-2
ASSTIDWTGGYT
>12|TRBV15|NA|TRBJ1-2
ATSSDLSGYGYT
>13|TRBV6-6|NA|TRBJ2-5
ASSYAAGTGYKQY
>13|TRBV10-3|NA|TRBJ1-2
AISDRREMNYGYT
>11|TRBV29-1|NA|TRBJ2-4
SALGQGANIQY
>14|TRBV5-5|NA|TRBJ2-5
ASSLAGTGIQETQY
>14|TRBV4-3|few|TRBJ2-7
ASSQESGTGGYEQY
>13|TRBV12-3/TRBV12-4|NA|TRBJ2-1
ASTPSGGTYNEQF
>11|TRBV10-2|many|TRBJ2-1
AGGTESYNEQF
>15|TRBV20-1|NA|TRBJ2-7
SARDASGTSGGYEQY
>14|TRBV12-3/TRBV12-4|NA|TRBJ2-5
ASSFPSGGARETQY
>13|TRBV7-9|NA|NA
ASSLTGTVTYEQY
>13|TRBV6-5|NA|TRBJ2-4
ASSHLGAGTDIQY
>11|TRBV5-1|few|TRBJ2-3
ASGLGGTDTQY
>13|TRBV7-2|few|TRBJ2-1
ASSLVADSYNEQF
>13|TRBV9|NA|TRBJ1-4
ASSASGTGVEKLF
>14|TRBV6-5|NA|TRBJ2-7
ASSYSVFEGSYEQY
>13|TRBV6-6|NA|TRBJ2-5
ASSYGARDQETQY
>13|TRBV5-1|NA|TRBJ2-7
ASSLTTGTISEQY
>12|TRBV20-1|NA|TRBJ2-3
SARKGASTDTQY
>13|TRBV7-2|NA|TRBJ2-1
ASSWGLAGGNEQF
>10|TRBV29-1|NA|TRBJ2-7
SVRIDSYEQY
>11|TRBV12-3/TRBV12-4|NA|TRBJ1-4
ASSPWVNEKLF
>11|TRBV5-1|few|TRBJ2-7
ASSLVMFYEQY
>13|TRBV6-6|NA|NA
ASRMMPGLGVEQY
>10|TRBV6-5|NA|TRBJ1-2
ASLALNYGYT
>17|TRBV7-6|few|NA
ASSLDVGGQGDYGNEQY
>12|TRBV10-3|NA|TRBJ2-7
AISNRGVSYEQY
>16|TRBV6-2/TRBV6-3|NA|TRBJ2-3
ASSWTSGGVRNTDTQY